Included here is one T cell receptor beta chain sequence, with context. These data belong to a study of blood T cell repertoires in COVID-19. In the study overall: Whether acute or convalescent, the COVID-19 samples came from the United States, Italy and Spain. The analysed material was cDNA or gDNA that came from T cells, B-cell-depleted T cells, or PBMCs.

Enrolment of Seattle patients took place during active infection, and they were followed longitudinally. In germline, CDR1 is LNHNV, CDR2 YYDKDF (reference sequence). The CDR3 consists of 16 residues. J gave up 4 bases and V 0 bases, and 5 bases lay outside the gene matches. Original handling: Nucleated cell number was recorded as an estimate derived from reference gene primer amplification. Data came from immunoSEQ multiplex PCR; TCRdb stores just in-frame clones and leaves some out. That table furnishes V, J and clone size, whereas the DNA furnished D and trimming. The sample has 200,000 to 300,000 clones; around nine tenths are singletons.

Sequences were obtained from peripheral blood. The source of this sequence is a woman aged 55-69 years with COVID-19, enrolled during active disease. The chain couples TRBV15 to TRBJ2-2; 7 bases line up with TRBD2. CDR3: CATSRDRGRPTGELFF. CDR3 coding DNA: TGTGCCACCAGCAGAGACCGCGGGAGACCCACCGGGGAGCTGTTTTTT.